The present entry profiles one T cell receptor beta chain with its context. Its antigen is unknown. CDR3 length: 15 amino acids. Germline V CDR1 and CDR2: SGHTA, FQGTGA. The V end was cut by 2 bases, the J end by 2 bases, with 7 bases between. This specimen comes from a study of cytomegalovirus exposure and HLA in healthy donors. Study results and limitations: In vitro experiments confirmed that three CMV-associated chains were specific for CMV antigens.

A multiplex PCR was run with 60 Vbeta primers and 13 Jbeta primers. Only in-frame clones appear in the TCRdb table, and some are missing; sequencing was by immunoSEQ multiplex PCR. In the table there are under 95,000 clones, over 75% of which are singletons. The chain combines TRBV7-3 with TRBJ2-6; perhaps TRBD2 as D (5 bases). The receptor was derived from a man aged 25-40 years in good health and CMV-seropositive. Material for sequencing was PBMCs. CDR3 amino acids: CASSLRRTGANVLTF. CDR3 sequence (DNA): TGTGCCAGCAGCTTACGGAGGACTGGGGCCAACGTCCTGACTTTC. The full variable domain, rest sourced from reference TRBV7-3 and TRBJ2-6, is GAGVSQTPSNKVTEKGKYVELRCDPISGHTALYWYRQSLGQGPEFLIYFQGTGAADDSGLPNDRFFAVRPEGSVSTLKIQRTERGDSAVYLCASSLRRTGANVLTFGAGSRLTVL.